The 11 T cell receptor beta chains presented below share a single source sample, sequenced in a study of regulatory T cells in long-lasting Graves disease. Assembly of TCR beta libraries relied on iRepertoire HTBI primers together with Arm-PCR of CDR3 regions. TCRdb re-called the multiplex PCR reads through MiXCR, storing one row per CDR3 protein. This sample carries hundreds of thousands of distinct CDR3 sequences, around 20% of them seen once, and the ten largest clones take around 21%. The time point: persistent/refractory GD, antithyroid drugs over 5 years with positive TRAb. The TCR library was prepared using RNA isolated from PBMCs. Sequencing used peripheral blood mononuclear cells (PBMCs), obtained when the disease was refractory, from a patient treated with antithyroid drugs. Receptor source: a female donor with Graves disease.

This clonotype was counted many times. CDR3 bases: TGTGCCAGCAGTTTACCGTACGCAGCTTTCTTT. Its protein product is CASSLPYAAFF. V gene TRBV12-3 or TRBV12-4 combines with J gene TRBJ1-1; D uncertain. Trimming cost V 2 bases and J 10 bases, with 8 bases left between them. CDR3 length equals 11 residues.

This clonotype was picked up many times. This chain links TRBV2 with TRBJ1-4; tentative D call: TRBD1 (6 bases). Germline V gene data show CDR1 as SNHLY and CDR2 as FYNNEI. The length of the CDR3 is 16 residues. Trimming left V 4 bases short and J 6 bases short, with 18 bases between. The CDR3 region has the DNA TGTGCCAGCAGTGTTTGGGGGGACACTAGAGATGAAAAACTGTTTTTT. Translated, it gives CASSVWGDTRDEKLFF.

V usage is TRBV9 and J usage is TRBJ1-3; D is uncertain. V was trimmed by 0 bases and J by 0 bases, leaving 7 bases between them. Germline CDR1 reads SGDLS; CDR2 reads YYNGEE. The CDR3 has 15 amino acids. This CDR3 is CASSVDPYSGNTIYF. CDR3 nucleotides: TGTGCCAGCAGCGTAGATCCGTACTCTGGAAACACCATATATTTT.

Remarks on this clonotype: A much larger clone lies one base from this, so it may be a read error. The rearrangement joins TRBV29-1 to TRBJ1-2, with D possibly TRBD1 on 6 matching bases. Trimming stripped 7 bases from V and 3 bases from J, with 15 bases between. The germline V gene has CDR1 SQVTM and CDR2 ANQGSEA. The CDR3 runs to 13 residues. DNA of the CDR3: TGCAGCGCAACCGACAGGAACGACTATGGCTACACCTTC. It is translated as CSATDRNDYGYTF.

The chain combines TRBV30 with TRBJ1-5; D is unclear. The V gene's germline CDR1 is GTSNPN and CDR2 SVGIG (reference sequence). The V end was cut by 1 base, the J end by 4 bases, with 14 bases between. This CDR3 region has 15 residues. The CDR3 region has the DNA TGTGCCTGGAGTGAGGCCCGACCAACTAATCAGCCCCAGCATTTT. It translates to CAWSEARPTNQPQHF.

The chain links TRBV12-3 or TRBV12-4 to TRBJ2-1, with 9 positions matching TRBD2. The CDR3 runs 17 residues. The V segment lost 4 bases and the J segment 6 bases; nucleotides outside the gene matches: 13. The CDR3: CASSSIQREEGRNEQFF. CDR3 coding DNA: TGTGCCAGCAGTTCAATCCAGCGGGAGGAGGGTCGCAATGAGCAGTTCTTC.

This clonotype came up a few times. The chain recombines TRBV20-1 with TRBJ2-5, with TRBD2 matching 9 bases. With 3 bases clipped from V and 2 bases from J, the junction kept 7 bases outside the gene matches. The CDR3 runs to 15 residues. Germline CDR1 reads DFQATT; CDR2 reads SNEGSKA (reference sequence). The CDR3 here is CSARASGKKQETQYF. The CDR3 coding sequence is TGCAGTGCTAGGGCTAGCGGGAAAAAACAAGAGACCCAGTACTTC.

The CDR3 loop is CASSLRSGSYEQYF. The CDR3 DNA reads TGTGCCAGCAGCCTACGGTCGGGCTCCTACGAGCAGTACTTC. The V gene is TRBV2, the J gene TRBJ2-7; no reliable D call. Trimming cost V 6 bases and J 0 bases, with 12 bases left between them. Germline-derived CDR1 and CDR2 are SNHLY and FYNNEI. CDR3 length equals 14 residues.

The genes are TRBV5-1 and TRBJ2-2; D may be TRBD1 (6 bases). Germline loops: CDR1 SGHRS, CDR2 YFSETQ. The germline V and J ends were trimmed by 5 bases and 4 bases, with 12 bases remaining between them. The length of the CDR3 is 14 residues. The CDR3 DNA is TGCGCCAGCAGGTTAGGGGGAGTCACCGGGGAGCTGTTTTTT. Its protein is CASRLGGVTGELFF. The full variable domain, rest sourced from reference TRBV5-1 and TRBJ2-2, is KAGVTQTPRYLIKTRGQQVTLSCSPISGHRSVSWYQQTPGQGLQFLFEYFSETQRNKGNFPGRFSGRQFSNSRSEMNVSTLELGDSALYLCASRLGGVTGELFFGEGSRLTVL.

There are a few counts of this clonotype. V and J are TRBV7-2 and TRBJ2-1; D not resolved. The germline V gene has CDR1 SGHTA and CDR2 FQGNSA. CDR3 length: 15 residues. V shed 3 bases and J shed 0 bases, with 9 bases lying between them. The CDR3, as DNA: TGTGCCAGCAGCTTCGGAGACGTCTCCTACAATGAGCAGTTCTTC. This codes for CASSFGDVSYNEQFF.

The chain recombines TRBV5-1 with TRBJ2-7; TRBD2 agrees at 9 bases. CDR3 length: 14 residues. After removal of 7 bases from V and 3 bases from J, the junction contained 8 bases not matched to a gene. Germline-derived CDR1 and CDR2 are SGHRS and YFSETQ. The DNA of the CDR3 is TGCGCCAGCGCCAGGACTAGCGAAAACTACGAGCAGTACTTC. Translated, it gives CASARTSENYEQYF.